The 24 T cell receptor beta chains reported below all come from one sample, sequenced in a study of PD-1 blockade in classical Hodgkin lymphoma. Data came from immunoSEQ multiplex PCR; TCRdb stores just in-frame clones and leaves some out. The sample lists over 60,000 clones, 93% occurring once. Sample time point: newly diagnosed, previously untreated cHL patient sample. Sequenced sample: peripheral blood mononuclear cells (PBMCs). The receptor set was obtained from a human donor with classical Hodgkin lymphoma.

The chain is built from TRBV6-6 and TRBJ1-1, with D hard to call. From germline, CDR1 is MNHNY and CDR2 SVGAGI (reference sequence). The CDR3 totals 13 residues. V shed 2 bases and J shed 11 bases, with 15 bases lying between them. The CDR3 spells CASSYDSEFGAFF. CDR3 DNA: TGTGCCAGCAGTTACGATTCAGAGTTTGGCGCTTTCTTT.

This chain uses TRBV5-5 with TRBJ2-7, with 9 bases lining up with TRBD2. Germline loops: CDR1 SGHKS, CDR2 YYEKEE (reference sequence). Trimming cost V 0 bases and J 3 bases; bases outside gene matches: 4. The CDR3 runs to 15 residues. CDR3 in DNA: TGTGCCAGCAGCTTGGACAGCGGGGGGTACTACGAGCAGTACTTC. It encodes CASSLDSGGYYEQYF.

The chain links TRBV19 to TRBJ2-1; possibly TRBD2 for D (6 bases). CDR3 length: 15 residues. Germline V lookup: CDR1 LNHDA, CDR2 SQIVND (reference sequence). Trimming removed 5 bases from V and 6 bases from J, with 17 bases in between. CDR3 region: CASSPPGVPGNEQFF. As DNA, the CDR3 is TGTGCCAGTAGTCCCCCGGGAGTCCCGGGCAATGAGCAGTTCTTC.

This sequence joins TRBV27 and TRBJ2-2; no clear D gene. This CDR3 contains 17 residues. Trimming took off 2 bases at V and 4 bases at J, with 17 bases between the two ends. Looked up from germline, CDR1 is MNHEY and CDR2 is SMNVEV (reference sequence). CDR3 in DNA: TGTGCCAGCAGTTTAATCCCCCCGCAAGGGTCCACCGGGGAGCTGTTTTTT. It specifies CASSLIPPQGSTGELFF.

The chain joins TRBV15 to TRBJ2-7; D ambiguous. Germline CDR1 and CDR2: LNHNV and YYDKDF (reference sequence). Trimming removed 3 bases from V and 6 bases from J, with 12 bases in between. CDR3 length equals 13 residues. For the CDR3, the DNA is TGTGCCACCAGCAGGGCCTCGTCGGGCGAGCAGTACTTC. As protein: CATSRASSGEQYF.

The rearrangement joins TRBV20-1 to TRBJ2-1; D is uncertain. The germline V gene encodes CDR1 DFQATT and CDR2 SNEGSKA (reference sequence). Trimming removed 3 bases from V and 9 bases from J, with 9 bases in between. This CDR3 contains 11 residues. CDR3 residues: CSARPMGEQFF. For the CDR3, the DNA is TGCAGTGCTAGGCCTATGGGTGAGCAGTTCTTC.

J is TRBJ2-1 and V is TRBV11-2, with 7 bases aligning to TRBD2. This CDR3 has 15 amino acids. From germline, CDR1 is SGHAT and CDR2 FQNNGV. Trimming cost V 4 bases and J 5 bases; bases outside gene matches: 8. Written as DNA, the CDR3 is TGTGCCAGCAGCTCCGGGAGGAACCCGAACAATGAGCAGTTCTTC. It translates to CASSSGRNPNNEQFF.

The chain is built from TRBV7-2 and TRBJ2-7; 7 nucleotides match TRBD2. Germline CDR1 SGHTA, CDR2 FQGNSA. Losses at the gene ends were 7 bases for V and 2 bases for J; bases not matched to a gene: 11. The length of the CDR3 is 15 residues. CDR3 DNA sequence: TGTGCCAGCACCCTTGACGCGGGAGCCCCCTACGAGCAGTACTTC. It encodes CASTLDAGAPYEQYF.

The chain uses TRBV27 and TRBJ2-5, with TRBD2 matching 8 bases. The ends lost 5 bases at V and 2 bases at J; junction bases unmatched: 1. Germline CDR1 MNHEY, CDR2 SMNVEV (reference sequence). This CDR3 has 13 amino acids. Here the CDR3 DNA reads TGTGCCAGCAGTGGACTAGCTCAAGAGACCCAGTACTTC. Protein product: CASSGLAQETQYF.

By sample share, this clone is medium-sized. J is TRBJ1-5 and V is TRBV7-9; unclear D gene. The CDR3 extends over 16 amino acids. Trimming cost V 3 bases and J 2 bases, with 14 bases left between them. Germline-derived CDR1 and CDR2 are SEHNR and FQNEAQ (reference sequence). CDR3 protein: CASSLGAGVGNQPQHF. Written as DNA, the CDR3 is TGTGCCAGCAGCTTGGGAGCCGGCGTGGGCAATCAGCCCCAGCATTTT.

This sequence joins TRBV7-2 and TRBJ1-2; no reliable D call. Germline assignment: CDR1 SGHTA and CDR2 FQGNSA. The CDR3 consists of 15 residues. The V end was cut by 0 bases, the J end by 8 bases, with 16 bases between. The CDR3 bases are TGTGCCAGCAGCTTAGCAATAGGCGAGTTCGGAGGCTACACCTTC. It specifies CASSLAIGEFGGYTF.

This clone appeared a single time. V is TRBV5-1 and J is TRBJ1-1, with 7 bases identical to TRBD1. Looked up from germline, CDR1 is SGHRS and CDR2 is YFSETQ. CDR3 length equals 13 residues. Trimming removed 7 bases from V and 3 bases from J; junction bases left unmatched: 6. CDR3 coding DNA: TGCGCCAGCCGGGACAGCTTTTACACTGAAGCTTTCTTT. It encodes CASRDSFYTEAFF.

The V and J genes are TRBV30 and TRBJ1-6; 9 nucleotides align to TRBD1. With V trimmed by 0 bases and J by 7 bases, 1 base remained unmatched. The CDR3 runs 14 residues. Germline CDR1 reads GTSNPN; CDR2 reads SVGIG (reference sequence). The CDR3 region has the DNA TGTGCCTGGAGTGTGACAGGGGGGAATTCACCCCTCCACTTT. This encodes CAWSVTGGNSPLHF.

The chain couples TRBV27 to TRBJ2-1; 9 nucleotides agree with TRBD1. Germline trimming cut 10 bases from V and 7 bases from J; bases unmatched to any gene: 11. There are 14 residues in the CDR3. Germline lookup yields CDR1 MNHEY and CDR2 SMNVEV (reference sequence). CDR3 sequence reads: CAIAPGTGSNEQFF. CDR3 nucleotide sequence: TGTGCCATAGCCCCCGGGACAGGGTCAAATGAGCAGTTCTTC.

V gene TRBV27 combines with J gene TRBJ2-2, with D possibly matching TRBD2 (5 bases). The CDR3 sequence is 13 residues long. The germline V and J ends were trimmed by 3 bases and 8 bases, with 10 bases remaining between them. Germline loops: CDR1 MNHEY, CDR2 SMNVEV (reference sequence). The CDR3 spells CASSFEGRGELFF. For the CDR3, the DNA is TGTGCCAGCAGTTTTGAGGGAAGAGGGGAGCTGTTTTTT.

The rearrangement joins TRBV19 to TRBJ1-4; 9 nucleotides line up with TRBD1. There are 13 residues in the CDR3. The V gene's germline CDR1 is LNHDA and CDR2 SQIVND (reference sequence). Trimming removed 6 bases from V and 7 bases from J; junction bases left unmatched: 3. In nucleotides, the CDR3 is TGTGCCAGTAGCAACAGGGGGCTTGAAAAACTGTTTTTT. This codes for CASSNRGLEKLFF.

The chain uses TRBV2 and TRBJ2-5; 11 nucleotides line up with TRBD2. CDR3 size: 14 residues. Trimming at V came to 8 bases and at J to 1 base, leaving 3 bases not matched to a gene. In germline, CDR1 is SNHLY, CDR2 FYNNEI. In DNA, the CDR3 is TGTGCCAGCGTAGCGGGAGGGTTCCAAGAGACCCAGTACTTC. Residues: CASVAGGFQETQYF.

V and J are TRBV19 and TRBJ2-3; 8 bases are a match to TRBD2. With V trimmed by 5 bases and J by 6 bases, 13 bases remained unmatched. Germline V gives CDR1 LNHDA, CDR2 SQIVND (reference sequence). There are 16 residues in the CDR3. The CDR3 spells CASSVSGTARGDTQYF. The CDR3 DNA sequence: TGTGCCAGTAGTGTTAGCGGGACCGCCCGGGGGGATACGCAGTATTTT.

The J gene is TRBJ2-3, the V gene TRBV6-1; D remains ambiguous. The V and J ends lost 2 bases and 6 bases respectively, with 6 bases between them. This CDR3 has 12 residues. The germline V gene has CDR1 MNHNS and CDR2 SASEGT. CDR3 DNA: TGTGCCAGCAGTGAATCATTGGATACGCAGTATTTT. It yields the protein CASSESLDTQYF.

This clone was observed once. The V call is TRBV15, the J call TRBJ1-5; 8 bases agree with TRBD1. In germline, CDR1 is LNHNV, CDR2 YYDKDF (reference sequence). Germline trimming cut 5 bases from V and 2 bases from J; bases unmatched to any gene: 11. This CDR3 has 17 residues. The CDR3 loop is CATSENPTTGGNQPQHF. CDR3 bases: TGTGCCACCAGCGAGAACCCAACGACAGGGGGCAATCAGCCCCAGCATTTT.

The chain carries TRBV6-5 and TRBJ1-1, with D unresolved. Germline V gene lookup returns CDR1 MNHEY and CDR2 SVGAGI. The CDR3 length is 16 residues. The V gene lost 2 bases and the J gene lost 0 bases, with 13 bases spanning the gap. CDR3 sequence: CASSYGPSLVNTEAFF. As DNA, the CDR3 is TGTGCCAGCAGTTACGGGCCTTCTTTAGTGAACACTGAAGCTTTCTTT.

This clone was seen only a few times. The rearrangement uses TRBV27 and TRBJ2-7; D perhaps matches TRBD1 (6 bases). CDR3 length: 14 amino acids. The ends were cut back, 2 bases at V and 4 bases at J, with 12 bases in the middle. Germline CDR1 MNHEY, CDR2 SMNVEV (reference sequence). CDR3: CASSLGQGFYEQYF. In DNA, the CDR3 is TGTGCCAGCAGTTTAGGGCAGGGGTTTTACGAGCAGTACTTC.

This clone has only one observation. The rearrangement links TRBV5-1 to TRBJ1-5; D gene ambiguous. Germline lookup yields CDR1 SGHRS and CDR2 YFSETQ. The V gene lost 0 bases and the J gene lost 5 bases, with 12 bases spanning the gap. The CDR3 is 15 amino acids. CDR3 amino acids: CASSLAPTGDQPQHF. DNA for the CDR3: TGCGCCAGCAGCTTGGCGCCCACTGGGGATCAGCCCCAGCATTTT.

This clone was recorded a few times. The chain has TRBV28 and TRBJ1-2, with TRBD1 matching over 7 bases. Trimming took 8 bases from V and 4 from J; bases not matched to a gene: 10. The CDR3 loop spans 14 amino acids. Looked up from germline, CDR1 is MDHEN and CDR2 is SYDVKM. CDR3 protein: CASESTGVSYGYTF. As DNA, the CDR3 is TGTGCCAGCGAAAGCACAGGGGTGAGCTATGGCTACACCTTC.